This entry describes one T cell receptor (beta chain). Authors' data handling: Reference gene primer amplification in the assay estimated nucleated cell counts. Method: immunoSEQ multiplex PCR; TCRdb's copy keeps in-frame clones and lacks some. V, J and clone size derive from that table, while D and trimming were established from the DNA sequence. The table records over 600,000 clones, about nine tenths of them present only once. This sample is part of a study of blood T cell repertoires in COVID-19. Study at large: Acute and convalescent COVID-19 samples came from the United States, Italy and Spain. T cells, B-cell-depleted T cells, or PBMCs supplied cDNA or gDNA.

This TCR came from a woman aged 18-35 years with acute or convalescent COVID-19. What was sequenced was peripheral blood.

CDR3 region: CASSSPGGVIRVEKLFF. In DNA form, the CDR3 reads TGTGCCAGCAGCTCCCCAGGGGGCGTTATTAGGGTTGAAAAACTGTTTTTT. This chain links TRBV5-5 with TRBJ1-4; 8 bases fit TRBD1. Germline trimming cut 3 bases from V and 7 bases from J; bases unmatched to any gene: 14. The CDR3 is 17 amino acids. The germline V gene encodes CDR1 SGHKS and CDR2 YYEKEE (reference sequence).